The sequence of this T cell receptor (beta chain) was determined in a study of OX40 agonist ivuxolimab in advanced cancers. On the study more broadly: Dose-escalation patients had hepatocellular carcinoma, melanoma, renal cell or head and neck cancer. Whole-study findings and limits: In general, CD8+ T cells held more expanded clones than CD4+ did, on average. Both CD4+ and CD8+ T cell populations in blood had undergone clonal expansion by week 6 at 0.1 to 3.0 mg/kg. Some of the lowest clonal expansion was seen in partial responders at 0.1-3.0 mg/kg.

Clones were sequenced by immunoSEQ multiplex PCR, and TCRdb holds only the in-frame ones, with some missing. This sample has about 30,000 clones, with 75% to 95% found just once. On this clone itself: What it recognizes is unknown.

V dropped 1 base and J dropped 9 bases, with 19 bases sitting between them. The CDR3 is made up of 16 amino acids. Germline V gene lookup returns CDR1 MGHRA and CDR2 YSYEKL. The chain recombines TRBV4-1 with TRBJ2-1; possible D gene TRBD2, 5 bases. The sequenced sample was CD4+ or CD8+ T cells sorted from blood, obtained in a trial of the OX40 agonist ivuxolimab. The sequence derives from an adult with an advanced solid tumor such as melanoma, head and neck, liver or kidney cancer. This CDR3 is CASSQGLPSIDGEQFF. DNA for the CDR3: TGCGCCAGCAGCCAAGGATTGCCTAGCATTGATGGTGAGCAGTTCTTC.